In its sample, the clone carrying this T cell receptor (beta chain) ranks as medium-sized (0.01 to 0.1%). These data are taken from a study of blood T cell repertoires in COVID-19. Data came from immunoSEQ multiplex PCR; TCRdb stores just in-frame clones and leaves some out. In the table there are 25,000 to 30,000 clones, around 90% of which are singletons. Germline V gene lookup returns CDR1 SEHNR and CDR2 FQNEAQ (reference sequence). The CDR3 contains 13 residues. The V gene lost 5 bases and the J gene lost 9 bases, with 11 bases spanning the gap. Sample: peripheral blood. The clonotype comes from a woman aged 55-69 years with active COVID-19. The chain has TRBV7-9 and TRBJ1-6; D is unclear. The CDR3 DNA sequence: TGTGCCAGCAGCCCCCGACTTGGTTCACCCCTCCACTTT. Translation gives CASSPRLGSPLHF.